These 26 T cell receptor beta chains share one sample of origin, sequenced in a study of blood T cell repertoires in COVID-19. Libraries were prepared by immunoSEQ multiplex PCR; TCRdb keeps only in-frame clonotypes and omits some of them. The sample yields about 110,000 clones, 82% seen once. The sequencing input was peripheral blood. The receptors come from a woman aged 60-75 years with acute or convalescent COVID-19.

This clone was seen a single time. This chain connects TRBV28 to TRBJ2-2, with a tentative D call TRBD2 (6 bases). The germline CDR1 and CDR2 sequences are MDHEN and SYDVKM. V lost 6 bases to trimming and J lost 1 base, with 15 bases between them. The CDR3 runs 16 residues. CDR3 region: CASRTGGAENTGELFF. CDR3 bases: TGTGCCAGCAGGACCGGAGGGGCCGAGAACACCGGGGAGCTGTTTTTT.

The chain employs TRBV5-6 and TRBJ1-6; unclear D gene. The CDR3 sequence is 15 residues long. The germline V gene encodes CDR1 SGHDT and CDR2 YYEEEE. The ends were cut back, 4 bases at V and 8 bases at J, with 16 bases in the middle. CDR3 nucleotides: TGTGCCAGCAGCCCCCGCGGGGATTGGGATTCACCCCTCCACTTT. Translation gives CASSPRGDWDSPLHF.

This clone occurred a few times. CDR3 in amino acids: CASSLDLGGTEAFF. The CDR3 DNA sequence: TGTGCCAGCAGCTTAGACCTGGGGGGCACTGAAGCTTTCTTT. The gene calls are TRBV11-1 and TRBJ1-1; a possible D gene is TRBD1 (5 bases). Between the trimmed V and J ends, which lost 1 base and 4 bases, there was a span of 10 bases. Germline values: CDR1 SGHAT, CDR2 FQDESV (reference sequence). This CDR3 comprises 14 residues.

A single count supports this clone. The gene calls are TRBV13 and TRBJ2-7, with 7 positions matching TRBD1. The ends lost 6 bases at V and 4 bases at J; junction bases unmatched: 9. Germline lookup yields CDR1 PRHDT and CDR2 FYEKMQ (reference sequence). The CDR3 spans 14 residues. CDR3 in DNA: TGTGCCAGCAGTTTTGGGCAGGGGGTGTACGAGCAGTACTTC. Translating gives CASSFGQGVYEQYF.

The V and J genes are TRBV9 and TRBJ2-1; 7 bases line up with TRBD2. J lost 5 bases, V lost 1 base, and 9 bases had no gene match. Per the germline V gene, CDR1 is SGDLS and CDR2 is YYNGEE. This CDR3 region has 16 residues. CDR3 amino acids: CASSVRRETLDNEQFF. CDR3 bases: TGTGCCAGCAGCGTAAGGCGGGAGACCCTCGACAATGAGCAGTTCTTC. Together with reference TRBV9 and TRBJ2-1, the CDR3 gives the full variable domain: DSGVTQTPKHLITATGQRVTLRCSPRSGDLSVYWYQQSLDQGLQFLIQYYNGEERAKGNILERFSAQQFPDLHSELNLSSLELGDSALYFCASSVRRETLDNEQFFGPGTRLTVL.

The CDR3 loop reads CASSVANSNSPLHF. The CDR3 nucleotides are TGTGCCAGCAGCGTAGCCAACAGTAATTCACCCCTCCACTTT. The chain links TRBV9 to TRBJ1-6; unclear D gene. V was trimmed by 0 bases and J by 6 bases, leaving 7 bases between them. Germline lookup yields CDR1 SGDLS and CDR2 YYNGEE. The length of the CDR3 is 14 residues. Full variable domain (outside the CDR3, taken from reference TRBV9 and TRBJ1-6): DSGVTQTPKHLITATGQRVTLRCSPRSGDLSVYWYQQSLDQGLQFLIQYYNGEERAKGNILERFSAQQFPDLHSELNLSSLELGDSALYFCASSVANSNSPLHFGNGTRLTVT.

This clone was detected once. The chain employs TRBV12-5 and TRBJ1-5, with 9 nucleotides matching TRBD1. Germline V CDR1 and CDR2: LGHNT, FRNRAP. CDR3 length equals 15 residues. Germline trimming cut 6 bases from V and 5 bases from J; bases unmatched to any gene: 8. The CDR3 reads CASGPSGTGHQPQHF. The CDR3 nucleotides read TGTGCTAGTGGCCCCTCCGGGACAGGGCATCAGCCCCAGCATTTT.

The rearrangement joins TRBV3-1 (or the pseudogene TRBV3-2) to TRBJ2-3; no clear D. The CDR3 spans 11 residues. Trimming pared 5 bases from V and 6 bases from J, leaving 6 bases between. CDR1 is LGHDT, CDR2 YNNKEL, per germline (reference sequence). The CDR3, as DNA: TGTGCCAGCAGCTCGGGTGATACGCAGTATTTT. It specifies CASSSGDTQYF.

The CDR3 DNA follows: TGTGCCAGCAGTTTAGGTTCAGGTGGAGCTTTCTTT. Its translation is CASSLGSGGAFF. The rearrangement links TRBV12-3 or TRBV12-4 to TRBJ1-1; D is undetermined. The V and J ends lost 1 base and 10 bases respectively, with 10 bases between them. The CDR3 runs to 12 residues.

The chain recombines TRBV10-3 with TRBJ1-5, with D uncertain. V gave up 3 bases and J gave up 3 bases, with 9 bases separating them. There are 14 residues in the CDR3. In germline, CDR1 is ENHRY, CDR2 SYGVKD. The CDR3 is CAISDGGINQPQHF. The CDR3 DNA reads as TGTGCCATCAGTGACGGCGGGATCAATCAGCCCCAGCATTTT.

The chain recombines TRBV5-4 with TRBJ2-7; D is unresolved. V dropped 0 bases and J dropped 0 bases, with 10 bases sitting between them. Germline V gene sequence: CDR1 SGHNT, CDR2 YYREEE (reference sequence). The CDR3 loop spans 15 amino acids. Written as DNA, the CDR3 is TGTGCCAGCAGCTTGGGTCTGTTACTCTCCTACGAGCAGTACTTC. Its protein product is CASSLGLLLSYEQYF.

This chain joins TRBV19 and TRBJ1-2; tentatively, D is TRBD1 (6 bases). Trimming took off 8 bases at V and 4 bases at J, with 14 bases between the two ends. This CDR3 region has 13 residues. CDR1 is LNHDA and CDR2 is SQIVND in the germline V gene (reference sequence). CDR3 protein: CASHRDNGYGYTF. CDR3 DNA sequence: TGTGCCAGTCATAGGGACAATGGCTATGGCTACACCTTC. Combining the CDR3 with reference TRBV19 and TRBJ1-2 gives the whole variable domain DGGITQSPKYLFRKEGQNVTLSCEQNLNHDAMYWYRQDPGQGLRLIYYSQIVNDFQKGDIAEGYSVSREKKESFPLTVTSAQKNPTAFYLCASHRDNGYGYTFGSGTRLTVV.

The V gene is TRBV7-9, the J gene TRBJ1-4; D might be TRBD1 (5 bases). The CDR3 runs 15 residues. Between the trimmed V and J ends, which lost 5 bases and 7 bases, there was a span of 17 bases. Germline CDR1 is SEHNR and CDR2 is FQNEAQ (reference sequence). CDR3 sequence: CASSPDLGQGEKLFF. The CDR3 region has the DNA TGTGCCAGCAGCCCCGACTTGGGGCAGGGTGAAAAACTGTTTTTT.

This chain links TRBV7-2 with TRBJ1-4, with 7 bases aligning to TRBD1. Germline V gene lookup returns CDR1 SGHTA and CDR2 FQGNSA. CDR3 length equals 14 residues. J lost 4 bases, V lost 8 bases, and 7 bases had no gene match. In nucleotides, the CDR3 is TGTGCCAGCGGAACAGGGGCGGGTAATGAAAAACTGTTTTTT. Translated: CASGTGAGNEKLFF.

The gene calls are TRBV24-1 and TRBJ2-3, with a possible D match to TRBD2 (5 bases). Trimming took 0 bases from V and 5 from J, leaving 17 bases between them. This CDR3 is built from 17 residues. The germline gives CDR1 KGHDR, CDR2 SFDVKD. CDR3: CATSDLSAPLGVDTQYF. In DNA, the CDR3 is TGTGCCACCAGTGATTTGTCGGCTCCTTTGGGAGTAGATACGCAGTATTTT.

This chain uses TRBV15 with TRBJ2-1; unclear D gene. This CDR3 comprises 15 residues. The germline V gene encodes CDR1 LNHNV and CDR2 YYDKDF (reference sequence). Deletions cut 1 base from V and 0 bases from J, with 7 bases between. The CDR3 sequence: CATSRGGNSYNEQFF. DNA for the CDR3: TGTGCCACCAGCAGAGGAGGAAACTCCTACAATGAGCAGTTCTTC. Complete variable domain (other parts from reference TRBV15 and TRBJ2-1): DAMVIQNPRYQVTQFGKPVTLSCSQTLNHNVMYWYQQKSSQAPKLLFHYYDKDFNNEADTPDNFQSRRPNTSFCFLDIRSPGLGDTAMYLCATSRGGNSYNEQFFGPGTRLTVL.

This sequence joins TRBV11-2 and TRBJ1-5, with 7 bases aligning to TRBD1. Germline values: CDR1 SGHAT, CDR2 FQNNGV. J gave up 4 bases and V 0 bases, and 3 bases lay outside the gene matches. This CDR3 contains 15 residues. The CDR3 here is CASSLEGQRNQPQHF. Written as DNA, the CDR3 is TGTGCCAGCAGCTTAGAGGGACAGCGGAATCAGCCCCAGCATTTT.

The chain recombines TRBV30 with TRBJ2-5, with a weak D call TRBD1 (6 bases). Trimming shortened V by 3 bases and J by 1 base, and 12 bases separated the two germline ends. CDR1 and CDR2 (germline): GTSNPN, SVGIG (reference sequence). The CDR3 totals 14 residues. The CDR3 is CAWSKGQSQETQYF. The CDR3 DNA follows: TGTGCCTGGAGCAAGGGACAATCCCAAGAGACCCAGTACTTC.

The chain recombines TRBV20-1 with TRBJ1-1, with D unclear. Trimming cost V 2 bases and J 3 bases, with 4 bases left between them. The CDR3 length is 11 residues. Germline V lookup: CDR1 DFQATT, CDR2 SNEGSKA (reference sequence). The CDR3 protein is CSARSDTEAFF. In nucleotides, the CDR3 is TGCAGTGCTAGATCAGACACTGAAGCTTTCTTT.

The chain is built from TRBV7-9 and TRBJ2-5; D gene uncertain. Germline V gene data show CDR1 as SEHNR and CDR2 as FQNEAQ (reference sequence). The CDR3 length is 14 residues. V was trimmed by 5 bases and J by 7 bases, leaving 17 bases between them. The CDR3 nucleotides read TGTGCCAGCAGCCCCGAACGGGTGTCGGGGACCCAGTACTTC. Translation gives CASSPERVSGTQYF.

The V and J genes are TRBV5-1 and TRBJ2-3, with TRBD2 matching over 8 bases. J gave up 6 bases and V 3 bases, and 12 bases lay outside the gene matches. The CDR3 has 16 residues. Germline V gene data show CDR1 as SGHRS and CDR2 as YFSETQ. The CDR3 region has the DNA TGCGCCAGCAGCTACCATAGCGGGGAGAGTACGGATACGCAGTATTTT. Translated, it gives CASSYHSGESTDTQYF.

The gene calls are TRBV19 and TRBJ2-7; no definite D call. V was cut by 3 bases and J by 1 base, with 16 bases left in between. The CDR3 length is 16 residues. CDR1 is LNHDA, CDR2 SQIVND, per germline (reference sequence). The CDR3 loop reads CASSIRSFPRSYEQYF. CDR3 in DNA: TGTGCCAGTAGTATTCGAAGCTTTCCTAGGTCCTACGAGCAGTACTTC. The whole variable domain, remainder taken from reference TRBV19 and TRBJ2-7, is DGGITQSPKYLFRKEGQNVTLSCEQNLNHDAMYWYRQDPGQGLRLIYYSQIVNDFQKGDIAEGYSVSREKKESFPLTVTSAQKNPTAFYLCASSIRSFPRSYEQYFGPGTRLTVT.

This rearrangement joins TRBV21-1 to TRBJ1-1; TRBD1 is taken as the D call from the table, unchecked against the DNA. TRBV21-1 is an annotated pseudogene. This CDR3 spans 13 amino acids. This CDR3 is CASSLPEGAVAFF. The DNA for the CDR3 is TGTGCCAGCAGCCTGCCTGAAGGGGCAGTAGCTTTCTTT.

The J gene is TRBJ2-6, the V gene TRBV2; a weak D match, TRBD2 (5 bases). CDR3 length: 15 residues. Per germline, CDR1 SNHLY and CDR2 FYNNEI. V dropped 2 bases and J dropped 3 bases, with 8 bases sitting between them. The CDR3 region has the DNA TGTGCCAGCAGTGAAACGGGGAATGGGGCCAACGTCCTGACTTTC. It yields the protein CASSETGNGANVLTF.

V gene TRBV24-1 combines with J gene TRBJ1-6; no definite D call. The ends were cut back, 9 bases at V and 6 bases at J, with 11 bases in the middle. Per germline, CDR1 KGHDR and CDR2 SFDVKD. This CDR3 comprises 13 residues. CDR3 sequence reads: CATSSGSNSPLHF. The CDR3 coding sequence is TGTGCCACCTCTTCGGGTTCTAATTCACCCCTCCACTTT.

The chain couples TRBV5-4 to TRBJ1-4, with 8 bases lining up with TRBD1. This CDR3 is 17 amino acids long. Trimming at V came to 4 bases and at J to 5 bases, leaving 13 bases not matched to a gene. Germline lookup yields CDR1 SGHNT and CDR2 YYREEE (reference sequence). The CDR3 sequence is CASSLYQGAPVNEKLFF. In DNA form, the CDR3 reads TGTGCCAGCAGCCTATATCAGGGGGCGCCAGTCAATGAAAAACTGTTTTTT.